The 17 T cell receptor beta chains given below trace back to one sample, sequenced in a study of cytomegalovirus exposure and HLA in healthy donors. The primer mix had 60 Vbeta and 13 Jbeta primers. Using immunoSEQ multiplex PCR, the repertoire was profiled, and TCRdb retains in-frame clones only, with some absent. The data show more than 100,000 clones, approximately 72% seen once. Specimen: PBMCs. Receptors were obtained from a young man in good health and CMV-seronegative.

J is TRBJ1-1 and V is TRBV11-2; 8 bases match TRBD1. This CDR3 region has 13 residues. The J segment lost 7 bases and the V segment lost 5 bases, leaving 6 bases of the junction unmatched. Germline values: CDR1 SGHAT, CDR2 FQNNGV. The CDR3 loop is CASSPRTGFEAFF. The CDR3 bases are TGTGCCAGCAGCCCACGGACAGGGTTTGAAGCTTTCTTT.

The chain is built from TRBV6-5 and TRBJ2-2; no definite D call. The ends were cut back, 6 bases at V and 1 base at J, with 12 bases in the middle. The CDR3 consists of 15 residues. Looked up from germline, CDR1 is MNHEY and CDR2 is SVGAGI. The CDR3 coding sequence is TGTGCCAGCAGAGGTTGGGCCGGGAACACCGGGGAGCTGTTTTTT. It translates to CASRGWAGNTGELFF.

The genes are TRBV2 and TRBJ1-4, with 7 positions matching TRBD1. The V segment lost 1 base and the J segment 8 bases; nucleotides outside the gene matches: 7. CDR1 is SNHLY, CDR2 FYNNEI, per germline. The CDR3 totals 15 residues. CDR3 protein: CASSEGDRANEKLFF. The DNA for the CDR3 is TGTGCCAGCAGTGAAGGAGACAGGGCCAACGAAAAACTGTTTTTT.

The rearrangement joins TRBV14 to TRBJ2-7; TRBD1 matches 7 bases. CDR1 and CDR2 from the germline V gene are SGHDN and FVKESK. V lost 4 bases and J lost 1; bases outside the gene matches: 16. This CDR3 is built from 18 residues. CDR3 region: CASSPIPGQARLSYEQYF. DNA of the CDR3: TGTGCCAGCAGCCCGATACCAGGACAGGCTAGACTGTCCTACGAGCAGTACTTC.

The CDR3 is CASWVGQGRGTQYF. For the CDR3, the DNA is TGTGCCAGCTGGGTAGGACAGGGGAGAGGTACGCAGTATTTT. The chain couples TRBV27 to TRBJ2-3; 9 nucleotides align to TRBD1. Trimming took 8 bases from V and 8 from J; bases not matched to a gene: 11. The CDR3 covers 14 residues. The V gene's germline CDR1 is MNHEY and CDR2 SMNVEV (reference sequence).

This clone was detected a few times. In DNA form, the CDR3 reads TGTGCCAGCAGCGAACAGGGGACCTCAGATACGCAGTATTTT. Translated: CASSEQGTSDTQYF. The chain links TRBV6-1 to TRBJ2-3; 7 positions match TRBD1. V shed 6 bases and J 4 bases; nucleotides not matched to a gene: 7. The germline gives CDR1 MNHNS, CDR2 SASEGT. There are 14 residues in the CDR3.

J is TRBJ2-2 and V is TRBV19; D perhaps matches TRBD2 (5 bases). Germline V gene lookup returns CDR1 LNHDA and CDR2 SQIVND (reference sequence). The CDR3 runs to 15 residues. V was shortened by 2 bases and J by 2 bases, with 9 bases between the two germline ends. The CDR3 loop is CASSIYGKNTGELFF. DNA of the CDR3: TGTGCCAGTAGTATATACGGGAAAAACACCGGGGAGCTGTTTTTT.

CDR3 coding DNA: TGCAGCGTTGCTGGGACAGTGAATGAAAAACTGTTTTTT. This sequence encodes CSVAGTVNEKLFF. J is TRBJ1-4 and V is TRBV29-1; 7 nucleotides align to TRBD1. V trimming: 4 bases; J trimming: 5 bases; junction bases outside the gene matches: 4. CDR3 length: 13 amino acids. Germline V gene sequence: CDR1 SQVTM, CDR2 ANQGSEA.

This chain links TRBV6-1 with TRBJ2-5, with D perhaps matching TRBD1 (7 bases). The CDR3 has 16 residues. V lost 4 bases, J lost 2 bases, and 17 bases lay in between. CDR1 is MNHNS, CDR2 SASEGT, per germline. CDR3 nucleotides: TGTGCCAGCAGTGCTTGGGCGCGGGACAGACAAGAGACCCAGTACTTC. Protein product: CASSAWARDRQETQYF.

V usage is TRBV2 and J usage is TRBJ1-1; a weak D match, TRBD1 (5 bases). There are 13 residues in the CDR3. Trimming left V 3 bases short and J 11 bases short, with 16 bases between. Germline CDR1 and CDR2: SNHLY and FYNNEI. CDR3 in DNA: TGTGCCAGCAGTGACGTGGGGGGGGAATGGGCTTTCTTT. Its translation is CASSDVGGEWAFF.

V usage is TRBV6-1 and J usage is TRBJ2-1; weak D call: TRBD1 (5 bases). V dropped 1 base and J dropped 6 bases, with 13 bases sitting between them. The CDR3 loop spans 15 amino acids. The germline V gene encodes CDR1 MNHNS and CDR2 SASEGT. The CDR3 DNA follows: TGTGCCAGCAGTGAAGAGCAGGGAAGATTCAATGAGCAGTTCTTC. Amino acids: CASSEEQGRFNEQFF.

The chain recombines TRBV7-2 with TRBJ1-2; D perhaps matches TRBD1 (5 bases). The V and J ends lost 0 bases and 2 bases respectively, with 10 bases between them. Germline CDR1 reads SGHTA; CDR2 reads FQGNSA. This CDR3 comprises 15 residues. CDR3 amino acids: CASSLAGRQNYGYTF. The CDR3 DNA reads TGTGCCAGCAGCTTAGCTGGAAGACAGAACTATGGCTACACCTTC.

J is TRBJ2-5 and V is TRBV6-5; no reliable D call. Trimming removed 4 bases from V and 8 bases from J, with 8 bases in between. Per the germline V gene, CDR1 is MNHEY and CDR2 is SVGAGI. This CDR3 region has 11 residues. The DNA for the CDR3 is TGTGCCAGCAGTTCGGTAGAAACCCAGTACTTC. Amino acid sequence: CASSSVETQYF.

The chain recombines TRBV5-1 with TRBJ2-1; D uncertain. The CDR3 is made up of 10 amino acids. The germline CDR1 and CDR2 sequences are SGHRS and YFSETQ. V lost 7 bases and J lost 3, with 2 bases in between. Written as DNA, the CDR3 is TGCGCCAGCCGCTACAATGAGCAGTTCTTC. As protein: CASRYNEQFF.

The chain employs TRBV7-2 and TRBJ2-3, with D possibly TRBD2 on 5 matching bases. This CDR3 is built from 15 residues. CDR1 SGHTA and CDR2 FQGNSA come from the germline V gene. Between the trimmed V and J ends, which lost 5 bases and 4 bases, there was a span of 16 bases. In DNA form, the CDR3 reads TGTGCCAGCAGCGTCAATCGGCTAGCTGCAGATACGCAGTATTTT. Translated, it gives CASSVNRLAADTQYF.

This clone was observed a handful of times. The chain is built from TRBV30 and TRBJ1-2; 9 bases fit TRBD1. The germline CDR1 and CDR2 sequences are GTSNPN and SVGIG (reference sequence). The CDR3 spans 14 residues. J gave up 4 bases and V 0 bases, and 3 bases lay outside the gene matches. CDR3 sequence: CAWSVTGGSYGYTF. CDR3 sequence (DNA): TGTGCCTGGAGTGTGACAGGGGGGAGCTATGGCTACACCTTC.

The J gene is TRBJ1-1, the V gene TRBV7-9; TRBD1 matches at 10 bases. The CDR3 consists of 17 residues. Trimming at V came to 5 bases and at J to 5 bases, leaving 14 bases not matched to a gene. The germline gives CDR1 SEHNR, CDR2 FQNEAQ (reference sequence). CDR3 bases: TGTGCCAGCAGCCGAGGACAGGGGGATTTGGTATGGACTGAAGCTTTCTTT. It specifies CASSRGQGDLVWTEAFF.